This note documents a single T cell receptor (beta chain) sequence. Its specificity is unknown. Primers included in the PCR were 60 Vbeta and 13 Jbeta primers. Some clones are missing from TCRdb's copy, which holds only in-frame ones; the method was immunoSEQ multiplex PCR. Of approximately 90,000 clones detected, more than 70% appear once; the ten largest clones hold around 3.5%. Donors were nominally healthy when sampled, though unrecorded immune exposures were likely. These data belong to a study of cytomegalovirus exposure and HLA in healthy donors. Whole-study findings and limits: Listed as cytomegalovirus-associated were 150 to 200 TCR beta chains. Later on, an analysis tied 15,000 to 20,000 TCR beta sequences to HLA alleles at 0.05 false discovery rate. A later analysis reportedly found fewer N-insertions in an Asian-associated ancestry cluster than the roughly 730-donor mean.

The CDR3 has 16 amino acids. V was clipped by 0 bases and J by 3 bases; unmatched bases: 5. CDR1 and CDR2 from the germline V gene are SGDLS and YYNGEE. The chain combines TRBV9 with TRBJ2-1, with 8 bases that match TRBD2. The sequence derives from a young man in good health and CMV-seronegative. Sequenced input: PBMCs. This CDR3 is CASSVVGLGNYNEQFF. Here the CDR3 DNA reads TGTGCCAGCAGCGTAGTGGGACTAGGGAACTACAATGAGCAGTTCTTC.